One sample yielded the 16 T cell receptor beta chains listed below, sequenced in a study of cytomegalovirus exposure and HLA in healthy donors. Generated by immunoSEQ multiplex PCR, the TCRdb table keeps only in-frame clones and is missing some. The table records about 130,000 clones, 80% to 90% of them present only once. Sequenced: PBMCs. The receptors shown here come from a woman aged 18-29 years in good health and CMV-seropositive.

CDR3 nucleotides: TGTGCCAGCAGCTCAGGCAGATTGAACACTGAAGCTTTCTTT. Translated, it gives CASSSGRLNTEAFF. This chain uses TRBV7-9 with TRBJ1-1; D unresolved. The CDR3 has 14 amino acids. Germline V lookup: CDR1 SEHNR, CDR2 FQNEAQ (reference sequence). V gave up 4 bases and J gave up 0 bases, with 9 bases separating them.

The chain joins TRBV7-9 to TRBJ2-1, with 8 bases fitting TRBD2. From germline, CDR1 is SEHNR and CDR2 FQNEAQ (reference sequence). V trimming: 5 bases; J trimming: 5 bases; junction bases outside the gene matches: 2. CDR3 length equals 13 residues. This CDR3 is CASSTSGNNEQFF. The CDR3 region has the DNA TGTGCCAGCAGCACTAGCGGAAACAATGAGCAGTTCTTC.

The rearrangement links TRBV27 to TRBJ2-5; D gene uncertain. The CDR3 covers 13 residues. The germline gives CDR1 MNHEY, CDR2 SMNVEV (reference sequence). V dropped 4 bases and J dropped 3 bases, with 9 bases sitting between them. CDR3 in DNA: TGTGCCAGCAGTTGGGCGCCGAAAGAGACCCAGTACTTC. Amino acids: CASSWAPKETQYF.

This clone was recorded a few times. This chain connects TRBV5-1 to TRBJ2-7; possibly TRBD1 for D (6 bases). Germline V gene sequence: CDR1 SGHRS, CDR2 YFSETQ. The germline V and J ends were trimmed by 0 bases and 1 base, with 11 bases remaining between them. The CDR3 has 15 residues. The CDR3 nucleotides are TGCGCCAGCAGCTTGGTCAGGGGTTGGTCCTACGAGCAGTACTTC. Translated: CASSLVRGWSYEQYF.

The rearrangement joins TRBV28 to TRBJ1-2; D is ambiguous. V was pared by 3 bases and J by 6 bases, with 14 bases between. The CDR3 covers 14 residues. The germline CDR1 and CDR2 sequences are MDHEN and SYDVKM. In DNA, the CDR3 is TGTGCCAGCAGTTTGACACCCTATTACCATGGCTACACCTTC. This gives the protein CASSLTPYYHGYTF.

The CDR3 region is CASRYCGTANTEAFF. DNA of the CDR3: TGTGCAAGTCGCTATTGCGGGACAGCGAACACTGAAGCTTTCTTT. The chain employs TRBV12-2 and TRBJ1-1; TRBD1 is the table's D call, not checked against the DNA. TRBV12-2 is a documented pseudogene. This CDR3 comprises 15 residues.

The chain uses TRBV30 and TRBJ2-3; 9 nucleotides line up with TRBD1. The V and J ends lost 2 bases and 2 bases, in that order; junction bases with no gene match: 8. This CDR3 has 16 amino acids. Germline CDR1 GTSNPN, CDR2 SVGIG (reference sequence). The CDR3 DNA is TGTGCCTGGAGTTCGACTAGGGACAGGGTCACAGATACGCAGTATTTT. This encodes CAWSSTRDRVTDTQYF.

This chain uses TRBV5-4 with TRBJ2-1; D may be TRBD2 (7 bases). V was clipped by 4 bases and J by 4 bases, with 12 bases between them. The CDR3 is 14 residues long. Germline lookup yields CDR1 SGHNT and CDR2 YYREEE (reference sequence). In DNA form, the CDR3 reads TGTGCCAGCAGCCTGGGGGGGCTATACAATGAGCAGTTCTTC. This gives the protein CASSLGGLYNEQFF.

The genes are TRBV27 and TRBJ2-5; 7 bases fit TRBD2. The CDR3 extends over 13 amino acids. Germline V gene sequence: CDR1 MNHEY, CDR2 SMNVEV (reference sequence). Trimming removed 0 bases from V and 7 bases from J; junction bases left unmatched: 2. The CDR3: CASSLSPGGTQYF. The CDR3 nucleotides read TGTGCCAGCAGTTTATCCCCGGGAGGGACCCAGTACTTC.

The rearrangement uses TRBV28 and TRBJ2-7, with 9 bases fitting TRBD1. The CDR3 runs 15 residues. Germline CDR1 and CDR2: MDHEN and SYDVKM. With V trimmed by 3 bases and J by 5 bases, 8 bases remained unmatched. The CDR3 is CASSFPGQGTHEQYF. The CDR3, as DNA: TGTGCCAGCAGTTTTCCGGGACAGGGTACCCACGAGCAGTACTTC.

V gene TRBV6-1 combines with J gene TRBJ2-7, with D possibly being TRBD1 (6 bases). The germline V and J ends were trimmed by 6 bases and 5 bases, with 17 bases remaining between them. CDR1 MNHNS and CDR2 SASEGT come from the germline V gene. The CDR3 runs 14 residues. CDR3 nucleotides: TGTGCCAGCAGGGAACAGGGTATAGTCGACGAGCAGTACTTC. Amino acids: CASREQGIVDEQYF.

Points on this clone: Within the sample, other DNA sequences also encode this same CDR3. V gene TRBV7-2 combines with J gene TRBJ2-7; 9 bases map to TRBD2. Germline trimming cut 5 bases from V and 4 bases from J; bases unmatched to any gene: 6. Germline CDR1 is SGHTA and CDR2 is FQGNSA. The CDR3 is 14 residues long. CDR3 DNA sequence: TGTGCCAGCAGCCTGAGCGGGGGGCGGTACGAGCAGTACTTC. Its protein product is CASSLSGGRYEQYF.

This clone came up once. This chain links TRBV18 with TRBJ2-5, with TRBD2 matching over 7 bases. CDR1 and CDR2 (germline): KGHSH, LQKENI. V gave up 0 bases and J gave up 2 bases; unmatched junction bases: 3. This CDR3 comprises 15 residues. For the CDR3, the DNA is TGTGCCAGCTCACCACCGATGGGGGGGCAAGAGACCCAGTACTTC. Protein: CASSPPMGGQETQYF.

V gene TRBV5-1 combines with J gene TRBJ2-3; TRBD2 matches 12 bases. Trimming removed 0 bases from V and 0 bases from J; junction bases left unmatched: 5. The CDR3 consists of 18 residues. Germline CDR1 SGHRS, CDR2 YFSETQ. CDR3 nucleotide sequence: TGCGCCAGCAGCTTGGGACTAGCGGGGGCCCGGAGCACAGATACGCAGTATTTT. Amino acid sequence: CASSLGLAGARSTDTQYF.

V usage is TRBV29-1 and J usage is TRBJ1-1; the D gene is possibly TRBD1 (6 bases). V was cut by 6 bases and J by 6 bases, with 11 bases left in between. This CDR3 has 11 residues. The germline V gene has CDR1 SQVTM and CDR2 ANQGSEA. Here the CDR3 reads CSVGEGAEAFF. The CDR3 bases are TGCAGCGTGGGGGAGGGGGCTGAAGCTTTCTTT.

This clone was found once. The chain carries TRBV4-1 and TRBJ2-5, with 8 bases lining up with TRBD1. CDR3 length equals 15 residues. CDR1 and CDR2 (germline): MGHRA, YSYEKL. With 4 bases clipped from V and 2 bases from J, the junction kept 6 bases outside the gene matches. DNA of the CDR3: TGCGCCAGCAGCCCGTGGGACAGGATGCAAGAGACCCAGTACTTC. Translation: CASSPWDRMQETQYF.